Shown below are 15 T cell receptor beta chains from a single sample sequenced in a study of beta chain features in type 1 diabetes. Reverse transcription of all isolated RNA meant that expressed TCRB transcripts were sequenced. Sequenced by immunoSEQ multiplex PCR; TCRdb stores in-frame clones only, minus some. Of a few hundred thousand clones in the sample, about 15% are singletons; the top ten hold approximately 0.02%. The sequencing input was naive CD4+ T cells from blood. The receptors stem from a woman aged 18-29 years in good health.

About this clone itself: Other DNA sequences in the same sample also yield this CDR3. The chain joins TRBV9 to TRBJ2-7, with D possibly TRBD1 on 6 matching bases. The germline V gene encodes CDR1 SGDLS and CDR2 YYNGEE. The CDR3 has 13 residues. V was trimmed by 0 bases and J by 3 bases, leaving 7 bases between them. This CDR3 is CASSVEQGYEQYF. The CDR3 region has the DNA TGTGCCAGCAGCGTAGAACAGGGCTACGAGCAGTACTTC. The complete variable domain, with remaining parts taken from reference TRBV9 and TRBJ2-7, reads DSGVTQTPKHLITATGQRVTLRCSPRSGDLSVYWYQQSLDQGLQFLIQYYNGEERAKGNILERFSAQQFPDLHSELNLSSLELGDSALYFCASSVEQGYEQYFGPGTRLTVT.

Only a few counts were recorded for this clone. This chain links TRBV15 with TRBJ2-2; TRBD2 matches at 14 bases. V dropped 3 bases and J dropped 6; count of bases not matched to a gene: 6. The CDR3 consists of 17 residues. CDR1 LNHNV and CDR2 YYDKDF come from the germline V gene (reference sequence). CDR3 DNA: TGTGCCACCAGCAGCCCGGGACTAGCGGGAGAGGCCGGGGAGCTGTTTTTT. Translated: CATSSPGLAGEAGELFF.

This clone was counted between two and nine times. The chain combines TRBV28 with TRBJ2-1; TRBD2 aligns across 10 bases. Germline CDR1 MDHEN, CDR2 SYDVKM. J lost 3 bases, V lost 6 bases, and 5 bases had no gene match. This CDR3 comprises 15 residues. The CDR3 spells CASRSAGGIYNEQFF. The CDR3 DNA reads as TGTGCCAGCAGATCAGCGGGAGGGATCTACAATGAGCAGTTCTTC.

This clone was picked up a small number of times. An end of the junction differs from the germline gene, which may be a read error. This chain links TRBV30 with TRBJ2-7; possibly TRBD2 for D (5 bases). CDR3 length: 15 amino acids. Germline lookup yields CDR1 GTSNPN and CDR2 SVGIG (reference sequence). This chain's CDR3 is CAWGLGVASSHEQYF. The CDR3 DNA sequence: TGTGCCTGGGGGCTTGGGGTGGCTAGCTCCCACGAGCAGTACTTC. Full variable domain (rest looked up from reference TRBV30 and TRBJ2-7): SQTIHQWPATLVQPVGSPLSLECTVEGTSNPNLYWYRQAAGRGLQLLFYSVGIGQISSEVPQNLSASRPQDRQFILSSKKLLLSDSGFYLCAWGLGVASSHEQYFGPGTRLTVT.

The chain employs TRBV15 and TRBJ2-6; no clear D. The germline V and J ends were trimmed by 3 bases and 0 bases, with 9 bases remaining between them. The germline CDR1 and CDR2 sequences are LNHNV and YYDKDF (reference sequence). The CDR3 consists of 16 residues. This CDR3 reads CATSSPQISGANVLTF. In DNA form, the CDR3 reads TGTGCCACCAGCAGTCCCCAGATCTCTGGGGCCAACGTCCTGACTTTC.

This clone has more than one count but fewer than ten. The chain recombines TRBV30 with TRBJ2-3; 8 nucleotides align to TRBD2. V shed 1 base, J shed 2 bases, and the junction held 5 bases outside the gene matches. Germline values: CDR1 GTSNPN, CDR2 SVGIG (reference sequence). This CDR3 comprises 15 residues. CDR3 sequence (DNA): TGTGCCTGGAGTGGGACTAGCAGCCTCACAGATACGCAGTATTTT. Encoded protein: CAWSGTSSLTDTQYF.

The gene calls are TRBV25-1 and TRBJ2-7, with 10 bases fitting TRBD2. Germline CDR1 and CDR2: MGHDK and SYGVNS. Germline trimming cut 2 bases from V and 2 bases from J; bases unmatched to any gene: 3. This CDR3 has 15 amino acids. The CDR3 region is CASSEQAGGAYEQYF. Here the CDR3 DNA reads TGTGCCAGCAGTGAACAAGCGGGAGGGGCCTACGAGCAGTACTTC.

The chain joins TRBV28 to TRBJ1-2; D gene ambiguous. V gave up 8 bases and J gave up 4 bases, with 17 bases separating them. The CDR3 covers 14 residues. Per the germline V gene, CDR1 is MDHEN and CDR2 is SYDVKM. As DNA, the CDR3 is TGTGCCAGCCTAAGGACTGATCCAACCTATGGCTACACCTTC. Protein sequence: CASLRTDPTYGYTF.

This chain joins TRBV4-3 and TRBJ2-7, with D perhaps matching TRBD2 (6 bases). CDR3 length: 15 residues. Trimming pared 2 bases from V and 7 bases from J, leaving 18 bases between. Germline CDR1 LGHNA, CDR2 YSLEER. The CDR3 DNA reads TGCGCCAGCAGCCAACCCAGCGGGTTTCCCCGGGAGCAGTACTTC. It is translated as CASSQPSGFPREQYF.

The rearrangement uses TRBV28 and TRBJ1-2; D possibly corresponds to TRBD1 (5 bases). V lost 5 bases and J lost 3, with 13 bases in between. CDR3 length: 14 residues. Looked up from germline, CDR1 is MDHEN and CDR2 is SYDVKM. CDR3 residues: CASSQDSKYYGYTF. CDR3 sequence (DNA): TGTGCCAGCAGTCAAGACAGTAAATACTATGGCTACACCTTC.

This chain links TRBV28 with TRBJ2-2, with TRBD2 identical over 14 bases. CDR3 length equals 16 residues. The ends lost 5 bases at V and 6 bases at J; junction bases unmatched: 5. The germline V gene has CDR1 MDHEN and CDR2 SYDVKM. CDR3 sequence reads: CASSIPGLAGAGELFF. For the CDR3, the DNA is TGTGCCAGCAGTATTCCGGGACTAGCGGGGGCCGGGGAGCTGTTTTTT.

This clone was seen only a few times. This sequence joins TRBV30 and TRBJ1-5; 8 bases agree with TRBD1. V was clipped by 0 bases and J by 6 bases; unmatched bases: 4. The CDR3 contains 14 residues. CDR1 and CDR2 from the germline V gene are GTSNPN and SVGIG (reference sequence). CDR3 in DNA: TGTGCCTGGAGTGTTTGGACAGGGTCTCAGCCCCAGCATTTT. Its translation is CAWSVWTGSQPQHF.

This clone was detected a few times. The chain has TRBV30 and TRBJ1-5; tentative D call: TRBD1 (6 bases). Germline CDR1 GTSNPN, CDR2 SVGIG (reference sequence). The CDR3 length is 13 residues. V gave up 7 bases and J gave up 11 bases, with 21 bases separating them. The CDR3 protein is CASRGSEGRTQHF. Written as DNA, the CDR3 is TGTGCCTCGAGGGGGTCAGAGGGTAGGACCCAGCATTTT.

The genes are TRBV28 and TRBJ1-1, with TRBD1 as a possible D gene (6 bases). V lost 7 bases, J lost 4 bases, and 19 bases lay in between. The CDR3 is 15 amino acids. Germline values: CDR1 MDHEN, CDR2 SYDVKM. The CDR3 sequence: CASTPPRQAATEAFF. The DNA for the CDR3 is TGTGCCAGCACCCCCCCACGACAGGCCGCCACTGAAGCTTTCTTT.

This clone has a handful of counts. V usage is TRBV10-3 and J usage is TRBJ2-5, with TRBD1 matching 8 bases. V was clipped by 2 bases and J by 2 bases; unmatched bases: 1. The germline V gene encodes CDR1 ENHRY and CDR2 SYGVKD. The length of the CDR3 is 14 residues. CDR3 DNA: TGTGCCATCAGTGAGGGACAGGGACAAGAGACCCAGTACTTC. Its translation is CAISEGQGQETQYF.